The 13 T cell receptor beta chains below come from one sample, sequenced in a study of blood T cells in healthy people across ages. It was with a sample-barcoded 5' primer and a J-beta primer mix that a second PCR of about 6 to 12 cycles was run. TCRdb reanalysed the 5' RACE reads using MiXCR and keeps one entry per CDR3 protein. There are 1.5 million to 1.9 million distinct CDR3 sequences in the sample; 42% occur only once, and 4% lies in the top ten. The sequenced sample consisted of blood. All receptors come from a woman between 18 and 29 years old in good health.

This clonotype has more than one count but fewer than ten. The chain has TRBV12-3 or TRBV12-4 and TRBJ2-3, with D hard to call. There are 12 residues in the CDR3. V was cut by 5 bases and J by 1 base, with 4 bases left in between. The CDR3 here is CASSIRTDTQYF. The CDR3 nucleotides read TGTGCCAGCAGTATTCGCACAGATACGCAGTATTTT.

The chain joins TRBV24-1 to TRBJ2-3; TRBD2 matches 9 bases. The CDR3 consists of 16 residues. Losses at the gene ends were 4 bases for V and 4 bases for J; bases not matched to a gene: 8. Germline CDR1 reads KGHDR; CDR2 reads SFDVKD. The DNA for the CDR3 is TGTGCCACCAGTGAACCACGAGCGGGGGGACCAGATACGCAGTATTTT. Residues: CATSEPRAGGPDTQYF.

V gene TRBV27 combines with J gene TRBJ2-1; 13 bases line up with TRBD2. Germline loops: CDR1 MNHEY, CDR2 SMNVEV (reference sequence). The CDR3 is 19 residues long. With 6 bases clipped from V and 2 bases from J, the junction kept 13 bases outside the gene matches. DNA for the CDR3: TGTGCCAGCAGAAGACTAGCGGGAGGCCCTGGTTCGCCCTACAATGAGCAGTTCTTC. Its protein is CASRRLAGGPGSPYNEQFF.

This clonotype has a handful of counts. The CDR3 DNA is TGCGCCAGCAGCCAAGATTACAGCGGGAGAATTCAGACCCAGTACTTC. Protein product: CASSQDYSGRIQTQYF. V is TRBV4-3 and J is TRBJ2-5; TRBD2 matches at 8 bases. The length of the CDR3 is 16 residues. Germline CDR1 LGHNA, CDR2 YSLEER. The junction had 9 bases not matched to a gene; V was cut back by 0 bases and J by 6 bases.

This clonotype was seen only a few times. The rearrangement links TRBV6-2 or TRBV6-3 to TRBJ1-1; D perhaps matches TRBD1 (5 bases). The CDR3 is made up of 14 amino acids. The V and J ends lost 3 bases and 1 base respectively, with 9 bases between them. The V gene's germline CDR1 is MNHEY and CDR2 SVGEGT. CDR3 coding DNA: TGTGCCAGCAGTTATCGCGGACAGAACACTGAAGCTTTCTTT. Its protein is CASSYRGQNTEAFF.

J is TRBJ2-2 and V is TRBV5-1; 7 nucleotides line up with TRBD2. Germline assignment: CDR1 SGHRS and CDR2 YFSETQ. CDR3 length: 16 residues. V dropped 0 bases and J dropped 6; count of bases not matched to a gene: 8. The CDR3 coding sequence is TGCGCCAGCAGCTTGGACGCGGCGGGAGTGGCCGGGGAGCTGTTTTTT. Translated: CASSLDAAGVAGELFF. Complete variable domain (other parts from reference TRBV5-1 and TRBJ2-2): KAGVTQTPRYLIKTRGQQVTLSCSPISGHRSVSWYQQTPGQGLQFLFEYFSETQRNKGNFPGRFSGRQFSNSRSEMNVSTLELGDSALYLCASSLDAAGVAGELFFGEGSRLTVL.

This clonotype occurred once. The CDR3 loop is CASSYTNRGGDIAKNIQYF. DNA for the CDR3: TGTGCCAGCAGTTACACCAACAGGGGAGGGGACATAGCCAAAAACATTCAGTACTTC. The chain couples TRBV6-2 or TRBV6-3 to TRBJ2-4; D assignment may be TRBD1 or TRBD2 (7 bases each). The ends were cut back, 2 bases at V and 0 bases at J, with 20 bases in the middle. This CDR3 is built from 19 residues. Germline lookup yields CDR1 MNHEY and CDR2 SVGEGT.

This clonotype was seen a handful of times. The chain links TRBV14 to TRBJ2-5; D remains unclear. V lost 4 bases to trimming and J lost 1 base, with 13 bases between them. Germline V CDR1 and CDR2: SGHDN, FVKESK. CDR3 size: 15 residues. The CDR3 region has the DNA TGTGCCAGCAGCCCGAACGCCGGCCCCCAAGAGACCCAGTACTTC. Translating it yields CASSPNAGPQETQYF.

This chain links TRBV6-5 with TRBJ2-4; D call uncertain. The V gene's germline CDR1 is MNHEY and CDR2 SVGAGI. CDR3 length: 14 amino acids. V lost 0 bases and J lost 3, with 6 bases in between. In nucleotides, the CDR3 is TGTGCCAGCAGTTACTCCAGGATCAAAAACATTCAGTACTTC. Protein sequence: CASSYSRIKNIQYF.

This chain connects TRBV20-1 to TRBJ2-7; D not certain. The CDR3 totals 12 residues. Germline values: CDR1 DFQATT, CDR2 SNEGSKA (reference sequence). V gave up 6 bases and J gave up 2 bases, with 11 bases separating them. CDR3 in DNA: TGCAGTGCCATAGATAGGGCCTACGAGCAGTACTTC. Encoded protein: CSAIDRAYEQYF.

V usage is TRBV20-1 and J usage is TRBJ2-1, with D possibly being TRBD1 (5 bases). Between the trimmed V and J ends, which lost 5 bases and 7 bases, there was a span of 15 bases. The CDR3 covers 13 residues. Germline V lookup: CDR1 DFQATT, CDR2 SNEGSKA (reference sequence). CDR3 DNA: TGCAGTGCTCCAAGGGGTAGCTTGAATGAGCAGTTCTTC. It encodes CSAPRGSLNEQFF.

A note on this clonotype: This may arise from a read error, as a much more abundant clone is one base away. This chain connects TRBV7-2 to TRBJ2-1, with unresolved D. The J call may be in error: the DNA end matches TRBJ2-7 better. The CDR3 contains 15 residues. Germline lookup yields CDR1 SGHTA and CDR2 FQGNSA. CDR3 DNA sequence: TGTGCCAGCAGCACCGACTGGAGCTCCTACAATGAGCAGTACTTC. Translating it yields CASSTDWSSYNEQYF.

This clonotype was detected only a few times. The chain employs TRBV12-3 or TRBV12-4 and TRBJ2-7; TRBD1 matches at 8 bases. The V and J ends lost 4 bases and 0 bases, in that order; junction bases with no gene match: 5. The CDR3 length is 15 residues. CDR3: CASSWDRTSSYEQYF. CDR3 in DNA: TGTGCCAGCAGTTGGGACAGGACAAGCTCCTACGAGCAGTACTTC.